This entry features one T cell receptor (beta chain) sequence. This clone was observed once. The specificity of this receptor is unknown. No much larger clone is present one base from it, and per-base qualities are unavailable. The sample belongs to a study of blood T cell repertoires in COVID-19 (TCRdb year 2020). With respect to the entire study: The collaborator samples originated in the United States, Italy and Spain and spanned the acute and convalescent phases of COVID-19. The prospective study material was composed of cDNA or gDNA derived from T cells, B-cell-depleted T cells, or PBMCs. Subjects who had been exposed to COVID-19, were actively infected with it, or had recovered from it provided the deeply sampled blood TCRbeta repertoires that made up the dataset. The repertoires were released in a freely available public database intended as a resource for research on the immune response to SARS-CoV-2. Samples came from the ongoing ImmuneRACE study (first 160 participants) plus 1,254 subjects from 6 global collaborators. The sample metadata nearly always contained a de-identified subject ID, COVID-19 status, age in years and sex. Where HLA class I and class II types were available, the types were taken from metadata supplied by the sample provider, not from assay-based typing. The full study reports these points: How much clinical and demographic metadata was included differed by source and by participant, and the metadata was provided uncurated.

TCRbeta CDR3 regions were amplified from genomic DNA by means of the immunoSEQ Assay, a bias-controlled multiplex PCR. The original methods were these. Within the assay, amplification of reference gene primers was used to estimate how many nucleated cells each sample contained. To quantify the absolute abundance of each unique TCRbeta CDR3 rearrangement, sequence reads were collapsed and filtered. For each sample, productive Simpson clonality was calculated as the square root of Simpson's diversity index across productive rearrangements. The clones in this table, taken by TCRdb from immuneACCESS, are in-frame only. Not every clone is retained; where verified, under half of the shortfall comes from an unresolved V gene, and the cause of the rest is unknown. V, J and clone size are those of that table, while D and trimming were read from the DNA. The sample table holds fewer than 85,000 clones, of which 88% were seen once. The ten largest clones take up 9.1% of the sample.

Whole blood was collected in K2EDTA tubes by collaborating institutions according to the institutions' own protocols. Collaborator samples were shipped for TCRbeta analysis as frozen whole blood, isolated PBMCs, or DNA extracted from either sample type. For CDR1 and CDR2, the germline V gene lists SGHRS and YFSETQ. V was cut back by 2 bases and J by 5 bases, leaving a gap of 8 bases between them. The CDR3 has 13 amino acids, counting the end cysteine and phenylalanine. Just the 39-base CDR3 DNA is kept, in frame starting at base 1. The V and J genes are TRBV5-1 and TRBJ1-5; no D gene call is confident. The material sequenced was peripheral blood. The sequence was collected from a human donor in a cohort sampled during active COVID-19. The CDR3 protein sequence reads: CASSFQVDQPQHF. The base sequence is TGCGCCAGCAGCTTTCAGGTTGATCAGCCCCAGCATTTT.